Described below is a single T cell receptor beta chain sequence and its context. This entry is derived from a study of human T cells and chemical hapten exposure. TCRdb analysed the RACE reads with MiXCR anew, one entry per CDR3 protein. The sample carries 35,000 to 50,000 distinct CDR3 sequences, around 12% recorded once. The time point: pre-sensitization, week 0. The treatment is: therapeutic diphenylcyclopropenone sensitization with weekly scalp DPC. V lost 6 bases to trimming and J lost 6 bases, with 13 bases between them. From germline, CDR1 is SGHNT and CDR2 YYREEE (reference sequence). The CDR3 extends over 13 amino acids.

The sequence was obtained from a woman aged 30 to 39 with alopecia areata. Some clones in this sample may be carry-over from other donors' samples. V is TRBV5-4 and J is TRBJ2-1; possibly TRBD2 for D (5 bases). The input for sequencing was whole blood, taken in connection with sensitization to the hapten diphenylcyclopropenone (DPC). CDR3 loop: CASTNEDFNEQFF. CDR3 sequence (DNA): TGTGCCAGCACCAACGAGGACTTCAATGAGCAGTTCTTC.